The entry that follows covers one T cell receptor (beta chain) sequence. The antigen remains undetermined. Constant-region reverse primers amplified full-length variable regions, followed by semi-nested Nested Universal Primer A PCR. In TCRdb, the 5' RACE reads were re-called with MiXCR into one record per CDR3 protein. The repertoire holds some 10,000 distinct CDR3 sequences, with around 52% as singletons. The junction had 6 bases not matched to a gene; V was cut back by 5 bases and J by 0 bases. The CDR3 has 17 residues. The germline V gene has CDR1 ENHRY and CDR2 SYGVKD. Study conclusions and caveats: Greatest tumor Treg TCR overlap was with tumor naive CD4+ cells. Tumor memory CD4+ T cell TCR gene usage clustered with blood and lymph node memory CD4+ cells and lymph node naive CD4+ cells.

This chain links TRBV10-3 with TRBJ1-5, with 11 bases lining up with TRBD1. The sample was tumor-infiltrating naive CD4+ T cells sorted from the breast tumor. This sample's subset: naive CD4+ T cells, CD4+CD45RA+CD25-. This TCR was recovered from a female donor with breast cancer. The CDR3 is CAISKGGQGVSNQPQHF. The CDR3 nucleotides read TGTGCCATCAGTAAGGGGGGACAGGGGGTTAGCAATCAGCCCCAGCATTTT.